This TCR beta chain was captured in a study of OX40 agonist ivuxolimab in advanced cancers. As for the study in general: Cohort: 80% to 90% men, mean age 60, aged roughly 23 to 79.

Findings of the study overall: Expanded peripheral T-cell antigen specificity went undetermined.

Germline-derived CDR1 and CDR2 are SGHDT and YYEEEE. V was shortened by 0 bases and J by 4 bases, with 16 bases between the two germline ends. This CDR3 contains 16 residues. The repertoire was sequenced with immunoSEQ multiplex PCR; TCRdb's copy has only in-frame clones and lacks some. The sample shows tens of thousands of clones, approximately 88% of them seen only once. About this clone itself: Antigen specificity is unknown.

Source: CD4+ or CD8+ T cells sorted from blood, taken in a trial of the OX40 agonist ivuxolimab. The sequence came from an adult with an advanced solid tumor such as melanoma, head and neck, liver or kidney cancer. This chain joins TRBV5-6 and TRBJ1-1, with unresolved D. This CDR3 is CASSLGPPTRGTEAFF. The CDR3 coding sequence is TGTGCCAGCAGCTTGGGTCCCCCAACGCGGGGCACTGAAGCTTTCTTT.